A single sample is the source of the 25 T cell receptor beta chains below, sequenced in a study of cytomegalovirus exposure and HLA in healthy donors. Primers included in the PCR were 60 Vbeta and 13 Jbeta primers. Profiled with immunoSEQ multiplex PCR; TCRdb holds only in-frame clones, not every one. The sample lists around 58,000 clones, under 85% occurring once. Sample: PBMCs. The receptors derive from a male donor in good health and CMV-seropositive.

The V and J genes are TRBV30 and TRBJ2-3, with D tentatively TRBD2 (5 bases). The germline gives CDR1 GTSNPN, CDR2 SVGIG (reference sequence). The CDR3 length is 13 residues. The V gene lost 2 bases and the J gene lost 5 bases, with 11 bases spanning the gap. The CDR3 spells CAWSLSEVDTQYF. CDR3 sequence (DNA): TGTGCCTGGAGTCTCTCGGAGGTAGATACGCAGTATTTT. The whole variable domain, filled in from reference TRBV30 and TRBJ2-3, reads SQTIHQWPATLVQPVGSPLSLECTVEGTSNPNLYWYRQAAGRGLQLLFYSVGIGQISSEVPQNLSASRPQDRQFILSSKKLLLSDSGFYLCAWSLSEVDTQYFGPGTRLTVL.

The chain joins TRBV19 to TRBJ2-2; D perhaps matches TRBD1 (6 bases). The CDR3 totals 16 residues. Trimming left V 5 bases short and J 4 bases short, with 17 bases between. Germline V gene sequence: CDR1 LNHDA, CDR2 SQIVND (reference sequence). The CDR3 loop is CASSLNQGKGTGELFF. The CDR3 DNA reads TGTGCCAGTAGTCTTAATCAGGGGAAGGGCACCGGGGAGCTGTTTTTT.

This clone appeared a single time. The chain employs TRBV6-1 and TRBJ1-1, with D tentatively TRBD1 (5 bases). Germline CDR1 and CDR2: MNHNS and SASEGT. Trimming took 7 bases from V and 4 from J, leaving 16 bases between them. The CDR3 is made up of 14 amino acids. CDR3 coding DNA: TGTGCCAGCACCCACAAGTGGGGGGGCACTGAAGCTTTCTTT. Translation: CASTHKWGGTEAFF.

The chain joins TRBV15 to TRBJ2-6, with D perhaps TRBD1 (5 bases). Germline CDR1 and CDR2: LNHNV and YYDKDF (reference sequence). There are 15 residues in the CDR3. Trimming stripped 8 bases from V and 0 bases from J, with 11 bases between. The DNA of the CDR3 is TGTGCCACCGTAGACAGTCCCTCTGGGGCCAACGTCCTGACTTTC. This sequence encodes CATVDSPSGANVLTF.

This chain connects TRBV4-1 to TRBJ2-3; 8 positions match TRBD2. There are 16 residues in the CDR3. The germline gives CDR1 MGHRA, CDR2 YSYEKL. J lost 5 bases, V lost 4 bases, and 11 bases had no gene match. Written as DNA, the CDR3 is TGCGCCAGCAGCCCCACCGTCGGGGGGGATCAAGATACGCAGTATTTT. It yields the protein CASSPTVGGDQDTQYF.

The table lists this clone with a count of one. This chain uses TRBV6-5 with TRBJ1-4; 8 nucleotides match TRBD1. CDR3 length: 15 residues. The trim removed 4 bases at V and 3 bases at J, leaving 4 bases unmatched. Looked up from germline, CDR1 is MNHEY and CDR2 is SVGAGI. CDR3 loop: CASSFSDRANEKLFF. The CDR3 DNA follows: TGTGCCAGCAGTTTCTCGGACAGGGCTAATGAAAAACTGTTTTTT.

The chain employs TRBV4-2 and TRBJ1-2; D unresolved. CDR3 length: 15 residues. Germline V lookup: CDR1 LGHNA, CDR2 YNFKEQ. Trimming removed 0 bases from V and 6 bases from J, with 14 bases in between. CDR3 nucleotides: TGTGCCAGCAGCCAAGATCCCGGGTGGAAGAATGGCTACACCTTC. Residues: CASSQDPGWKNGYTF.

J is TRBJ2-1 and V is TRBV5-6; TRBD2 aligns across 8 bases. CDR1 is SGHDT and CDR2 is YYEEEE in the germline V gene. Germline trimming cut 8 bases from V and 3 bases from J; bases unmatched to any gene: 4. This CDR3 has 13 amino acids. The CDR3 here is CARRGANYNEQFF. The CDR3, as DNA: TGTGCCAGGCGGGGGGCGAACTACAATGAGCAGTTCTTC.

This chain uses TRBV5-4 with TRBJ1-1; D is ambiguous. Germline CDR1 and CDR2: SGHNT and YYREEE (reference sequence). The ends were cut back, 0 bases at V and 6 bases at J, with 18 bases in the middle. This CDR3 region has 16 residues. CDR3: CASSLAGGARLPEAFF. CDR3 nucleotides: TGTGCCAGCAGCTTGGCCGGAGGCGCCAGGCTACCTGAAGCTTTCTTT.

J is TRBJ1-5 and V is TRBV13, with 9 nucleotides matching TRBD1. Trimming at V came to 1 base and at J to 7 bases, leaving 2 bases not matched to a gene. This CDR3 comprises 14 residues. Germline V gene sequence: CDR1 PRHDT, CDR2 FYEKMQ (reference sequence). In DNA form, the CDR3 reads TGTGCCAGCAGCTTAGACAGGGGGCAACAGCCCCAGCATTTT. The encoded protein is CASSLDRGQQPQHF.

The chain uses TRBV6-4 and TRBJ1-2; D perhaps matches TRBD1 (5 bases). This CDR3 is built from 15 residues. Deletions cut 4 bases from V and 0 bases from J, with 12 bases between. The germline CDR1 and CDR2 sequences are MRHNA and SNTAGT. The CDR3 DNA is TGTGCCAGCAGTGTCGGACATTCAGCTAACTATGGCTACACCTTC. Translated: CASSVGHSANYGYTF.

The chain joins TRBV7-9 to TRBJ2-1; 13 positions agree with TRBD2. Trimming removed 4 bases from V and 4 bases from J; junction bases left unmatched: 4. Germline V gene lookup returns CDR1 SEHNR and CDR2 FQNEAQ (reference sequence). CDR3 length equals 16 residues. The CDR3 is CASSSSLAGGYNEQFF. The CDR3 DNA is TGTGCCAGCAGCTCCTCACTAGCGGGGGGGTACAATGAGCAGTTCTTC.

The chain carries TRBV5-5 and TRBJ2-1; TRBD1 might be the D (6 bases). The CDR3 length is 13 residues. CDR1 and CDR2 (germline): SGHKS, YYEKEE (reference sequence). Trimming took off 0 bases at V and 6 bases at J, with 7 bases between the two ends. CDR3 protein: CASSLGQVNEQFF. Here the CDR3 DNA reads TGTGCCAGCAGCTTGGGACAGGTCAATGAGCAGTTCTTC.

The CDR3 sequence is CASSATGSNEKLFF. The CDR3 DNA is TGTGCCAGCAGCGCCACAGGGTCTAATGAAAAACTGTTTTTT. The rearrangement uses TRBV9 and TRBJ1-4, with a tentative D call TRBD1 (6 bases). Trimming removed 3 bases at V and 3 bases at J, with 9 bases between. CDR3 length: 14 amino acids. CDR1 is SGDLS, CDR2 YYNGEE, per germline.

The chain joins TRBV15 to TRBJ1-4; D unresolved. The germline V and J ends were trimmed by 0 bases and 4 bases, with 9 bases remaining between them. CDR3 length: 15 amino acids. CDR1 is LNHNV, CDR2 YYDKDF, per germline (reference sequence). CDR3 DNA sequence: TGTGCCACCAGCAGAGATCCCACTGATAATGAAAAACTGTTTTTT. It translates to CATSRDPTDNEKLFF.

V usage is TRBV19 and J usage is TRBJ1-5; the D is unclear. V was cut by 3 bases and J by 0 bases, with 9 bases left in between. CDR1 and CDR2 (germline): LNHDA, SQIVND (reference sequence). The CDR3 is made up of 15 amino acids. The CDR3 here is CASSIGLYSNQPQHF. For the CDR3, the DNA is TGTGCCAGTAGTATTGGACTTTATAGCAATCAGCCCCAGCATTTT.

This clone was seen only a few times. The DNA of the CDR3 is TGTGCCAGTAGTTGGACAGGGGATAGGGCCGAGCAGTACTTC. Encoded protein: CASSWTGDRAEQYF. This chain links TRBV19 with TRBJ2-7, with 9 positions matching TRBD1. The CDR3 has 14 amino acids. Per germline, CDR1 LNHDA and CDR2 SQIVND (reference sequence). V lost 5 bases and J lost 6; bases outside the gene matches: 8.

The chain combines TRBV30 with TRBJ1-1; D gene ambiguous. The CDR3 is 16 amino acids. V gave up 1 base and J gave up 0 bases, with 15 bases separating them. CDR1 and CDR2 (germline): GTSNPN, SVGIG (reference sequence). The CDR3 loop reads CAWSGAALLMNTEAFF. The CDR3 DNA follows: TGTGCCTGGAGTGGGGCCGCGCTCCTCATGAACACTGAAGCTTTCTTT.

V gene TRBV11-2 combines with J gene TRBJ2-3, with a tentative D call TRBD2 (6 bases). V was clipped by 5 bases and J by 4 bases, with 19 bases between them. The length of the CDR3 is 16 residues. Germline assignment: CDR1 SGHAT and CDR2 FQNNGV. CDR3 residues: CASSLFLGGASDTQYF. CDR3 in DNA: TGTGCCAGCAGCCTGTTCCTCGGCGGGGCTTCAGATACGCAGTATTTT. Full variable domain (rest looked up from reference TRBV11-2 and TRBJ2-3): EAGVAQSPRYKIIEKRQSVAFWCNPISGHATLYWYQQILGQGPKLLIQFQNNGVVDDSQLPKDRFSAERLKGVDSTLKIQPAKLEDSAVYLCASSLFLGGASDTQYFGPGTRLTVL.

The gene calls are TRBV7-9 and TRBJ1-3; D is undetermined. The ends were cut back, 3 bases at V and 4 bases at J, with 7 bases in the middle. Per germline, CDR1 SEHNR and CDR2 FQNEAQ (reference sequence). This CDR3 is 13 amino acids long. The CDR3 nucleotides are TGTGCCAGCAGCTTTCGTCAGGGAAACACCATATATTTT. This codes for CASSFRQGNTIYF.

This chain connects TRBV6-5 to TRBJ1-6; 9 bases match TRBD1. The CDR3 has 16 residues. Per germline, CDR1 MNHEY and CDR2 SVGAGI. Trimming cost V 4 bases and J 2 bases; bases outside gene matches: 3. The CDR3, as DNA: TGTGCCAGCAGTTTACAGGGGGCCACCTATAATTCACCCCTCCACTTT. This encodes CASSLQGATYNSPLHF.

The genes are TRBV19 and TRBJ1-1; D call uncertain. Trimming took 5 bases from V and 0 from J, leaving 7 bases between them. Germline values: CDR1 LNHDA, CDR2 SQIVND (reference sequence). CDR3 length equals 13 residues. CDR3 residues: CASSSGLNTEAFF. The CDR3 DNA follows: TGTGCCAGTAGTTCGGGTCTGAACACTGAAGCTTTCTTT. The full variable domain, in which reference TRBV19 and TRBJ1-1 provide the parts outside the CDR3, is DGGITQSPKYLFRKEGQNVTLSCEQNLNHDAMYWYRQDPGQGLRLIYYSQIVNDFQKGDIAEGYSVSREKKESFPLTVTSAQKNPTAFYLCASSSGLNTEAFFGQGTRLTVV.

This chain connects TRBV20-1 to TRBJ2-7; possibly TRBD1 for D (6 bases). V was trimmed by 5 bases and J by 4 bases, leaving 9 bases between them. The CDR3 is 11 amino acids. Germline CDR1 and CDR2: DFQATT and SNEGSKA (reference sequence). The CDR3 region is CSALQGYEQYF. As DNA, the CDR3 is TGCAGTGCTTTACAGGGATACGAGCAGTACTTC.

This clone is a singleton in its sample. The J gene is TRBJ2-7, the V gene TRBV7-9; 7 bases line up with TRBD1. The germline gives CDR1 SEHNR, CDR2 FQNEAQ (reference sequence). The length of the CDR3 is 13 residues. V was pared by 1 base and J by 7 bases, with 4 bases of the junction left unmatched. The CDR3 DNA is TGTGCCAGCAGCTTAGGAGGGACAGCAGAGCAGTACTTC. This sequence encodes CASSLGGTAEQYF.

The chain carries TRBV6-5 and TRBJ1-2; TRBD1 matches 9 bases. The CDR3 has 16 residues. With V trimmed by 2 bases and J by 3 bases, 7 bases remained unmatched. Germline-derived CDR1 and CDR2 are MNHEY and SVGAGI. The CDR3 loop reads CASSYTDRGNYYGYTF. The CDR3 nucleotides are TGTGCCAGCAGTTACACCGACAGGGGGAACTACTATGGCTACACCTTC.